This record looks at one T cell receptor beta chain sequence and its context. Clones were sequenced by immunoSEQ multiplex PCR, and TCRdb holds only the in-frame ones, with some missing. The top ten hold around 1.4% of the sample, which has tens of thousands of clones, just under 95% seen once. The CDR3 is 15 amino acids. Per the germline V gene, CDR1 is MNHNS and CDR2 is SASEGT. Unmatched junction bases numbered 9, after V lost 2 bases and J lost 5 bases. These data originate in a study of T cell changes during pregnancy in multiple sclerosis. The sequenced sample was peripheral blood, obtained in the third trimester of pregnancy. This chain connects TRBV6-1 to TRBJ2-7; 7 positions agree with TRBD1. This sequence originates from a female donor in good health, enrolled as a control in a pregnancy study. The CDR3 protein is CASSETVGGVDEQYF. DNA of the CDR3: TGTGCCAGCAGTGAAACCGTAGGGGGCGTAGACGAGCAGTACTTC.